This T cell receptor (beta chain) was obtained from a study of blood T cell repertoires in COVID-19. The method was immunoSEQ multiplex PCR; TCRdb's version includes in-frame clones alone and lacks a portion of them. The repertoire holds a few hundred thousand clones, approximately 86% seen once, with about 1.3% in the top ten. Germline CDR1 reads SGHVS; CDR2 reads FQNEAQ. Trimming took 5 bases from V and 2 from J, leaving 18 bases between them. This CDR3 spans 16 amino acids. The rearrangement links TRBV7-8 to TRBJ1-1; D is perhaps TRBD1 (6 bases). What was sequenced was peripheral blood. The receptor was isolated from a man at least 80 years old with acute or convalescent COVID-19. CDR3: CASSPLGMGANTEAFF. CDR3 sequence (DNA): TGTGCCAGCAGCCCCCTGGGAATGGGGGCCAACACTGAAGCTTTCTTT.